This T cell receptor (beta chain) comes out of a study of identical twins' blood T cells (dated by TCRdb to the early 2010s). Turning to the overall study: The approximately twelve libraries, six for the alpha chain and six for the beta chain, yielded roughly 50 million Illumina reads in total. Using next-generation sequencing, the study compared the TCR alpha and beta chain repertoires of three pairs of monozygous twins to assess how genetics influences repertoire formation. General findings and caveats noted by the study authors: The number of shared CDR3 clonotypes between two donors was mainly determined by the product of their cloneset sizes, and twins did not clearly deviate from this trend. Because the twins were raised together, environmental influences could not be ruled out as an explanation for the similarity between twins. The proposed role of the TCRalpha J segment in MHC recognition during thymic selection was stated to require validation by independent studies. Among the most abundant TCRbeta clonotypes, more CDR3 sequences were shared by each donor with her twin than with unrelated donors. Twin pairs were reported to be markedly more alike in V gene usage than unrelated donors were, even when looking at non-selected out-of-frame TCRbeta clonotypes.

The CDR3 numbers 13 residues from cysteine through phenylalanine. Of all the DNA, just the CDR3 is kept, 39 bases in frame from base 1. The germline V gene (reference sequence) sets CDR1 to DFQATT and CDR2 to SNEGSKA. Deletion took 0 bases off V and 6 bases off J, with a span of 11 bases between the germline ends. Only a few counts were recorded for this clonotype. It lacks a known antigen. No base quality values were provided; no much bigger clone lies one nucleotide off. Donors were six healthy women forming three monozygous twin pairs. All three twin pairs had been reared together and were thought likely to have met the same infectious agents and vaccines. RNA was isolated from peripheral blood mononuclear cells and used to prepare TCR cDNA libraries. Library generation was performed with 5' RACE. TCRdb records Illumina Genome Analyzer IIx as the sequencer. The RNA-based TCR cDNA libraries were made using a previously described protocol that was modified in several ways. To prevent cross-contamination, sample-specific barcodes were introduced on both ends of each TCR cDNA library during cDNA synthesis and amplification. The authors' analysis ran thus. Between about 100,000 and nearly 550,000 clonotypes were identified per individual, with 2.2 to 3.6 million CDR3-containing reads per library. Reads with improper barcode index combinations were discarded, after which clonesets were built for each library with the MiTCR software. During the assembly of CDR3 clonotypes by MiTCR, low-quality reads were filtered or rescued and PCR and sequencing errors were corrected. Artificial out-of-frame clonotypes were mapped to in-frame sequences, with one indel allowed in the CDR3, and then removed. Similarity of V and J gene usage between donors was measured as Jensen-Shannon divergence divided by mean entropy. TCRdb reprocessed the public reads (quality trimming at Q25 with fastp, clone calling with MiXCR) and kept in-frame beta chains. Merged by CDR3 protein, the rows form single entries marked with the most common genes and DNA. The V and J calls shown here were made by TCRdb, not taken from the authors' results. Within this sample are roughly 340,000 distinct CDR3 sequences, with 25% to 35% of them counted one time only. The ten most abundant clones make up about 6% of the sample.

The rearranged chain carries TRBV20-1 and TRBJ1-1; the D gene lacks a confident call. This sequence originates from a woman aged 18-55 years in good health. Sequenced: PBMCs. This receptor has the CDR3 CSARDWDLAEAFF. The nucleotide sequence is TGCAGTGCTAGAGATTGGGATCTCGCTGAAGCTTTCTTT.